This TCR beta chain was retrieved from a study of shared clonotypes between healthy human individuals. The study's findings and limits: Non-shared clonotypes were found to have lower generation probabilities than the clonotypes that were shared by all four of the sorted-subset donors. Relative to memory subsets, naive subsets generally showed larger estimated richness.

The CDR3 runs 15 residues. Germline lookup yields CDR1 LNHNV and CDR2 YYDKDF (reference sequence). V lost 5 bases and J lost 3, with 16 bases in between. Deep-level assay runs were performed. Generated by immunoSEQ multiplex PCR, the TCRdb table keeps only in-frame clones and is missing some. The sample shows about 2.1 million clones, approximately 94% of them seen only once. Naive CD8 cells lacked CD45RO, underwent positive selection for CCR7 and left out terminally differentiated effector memory CD45RA+ cells. In regard to this clone: Its antigen is not known.

The sequence was obtained from a man younger than 30 in good health. Some clones in this sample may be carry-over from other donors' samples. V gene TRBV15 combines with J gene TRBJ2-5; unclear D gene. The sample was naive CD8+ T cells from PBMCs. As DNA, the CDR3 is TGTGCCACCAGCGAGACTCAACATCCTAAAGAGACCCAGTACTTC. As protein: CATSETQHPKETQYF.